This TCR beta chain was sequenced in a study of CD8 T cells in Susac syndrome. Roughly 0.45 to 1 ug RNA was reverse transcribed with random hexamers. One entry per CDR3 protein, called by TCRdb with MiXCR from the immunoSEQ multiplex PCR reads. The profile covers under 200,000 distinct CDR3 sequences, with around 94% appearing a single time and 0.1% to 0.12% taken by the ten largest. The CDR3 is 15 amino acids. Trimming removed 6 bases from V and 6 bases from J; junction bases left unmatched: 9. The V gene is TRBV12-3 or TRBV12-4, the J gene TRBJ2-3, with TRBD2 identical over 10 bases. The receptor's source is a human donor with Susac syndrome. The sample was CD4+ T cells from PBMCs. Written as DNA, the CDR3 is TGTGCCAGCAGACGACTAGCGGGTCAGTCTGATACGCAGTATTTT. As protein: CASRRLAGQSDTQYF.